The clone carrying this T cell receptor (beta chain) was recorded at least ten times. This entry belongs to a study of neurological immune-mediated disorders. Every sequencing run drew on 15-18 subjects and yielded over 160 million TCR-beta sequences. TCRdb reanalysed the 5' RACE reads using MiXCR and keeps one entry per CDR3 protein. This sample has fewer than 20,000 distinct CDR3 sequences, with approximately 3.7% found just once. Germline lookup yields CDR1 SGHTA and CDR2 FQGNSA. This CDR3 is 16 amino acids long. Germline trimming cut 1 base from V and 0 bases from J; bases unmatched to any gene: 6.

The source material was CD8+ T cells from blood. The clonotype comes from a woman aged 40 to 50 in good health. The chain joins TRBV7-2 to TRBJ2-7; 7 nucleotides agree with TRBD1. The CDR3 loop is CASSLVWSGGSYEQYF. The CDR3 nucleotides are TGTGCCAGCAGCTTAGTTTGGTCAGGGGGCTCCTACGAGCAGTACTTC.